This paragraph reports one T cell receptor (beta chain). The antigen is undetermined. This entry is derived from a study of cytomegalovirus exposure and HLA in healthy donors. Whole-study results and caveats: Presence/absence analyses rested on an assumption that sequencing depth was roughly uniform across donors.

The germline CDR1 and CDR2 sequences are MNHEY and SVGAGI. Losses at the gene ends were 6 bases for V and 6 bases for J; bases not matched to a gene: 8. The CDR3 runs to 14 residues. PCR employed 60 Vbeta and 13 Jbeta primers. The protocol was immunoSEQ multiplex PCR, while the TCRdb copy is restricted to in-frame clones and leaves out a portion. The sample lists 140,000 to 150,000 clones, about three quarters occurring once. The receptor comes from a woman under 40 in good health and CMV-seronegative. What was sequenced was PBMCs. The chain carries TRBV6-5 and TRBJ1-2; 9 bases align to TRBD1. CDR3 residues: CASSFGQGRDGYTF. The CDR3, as DNA: TGTGCCAGCAGCTTTGGACAGGGGAGGGATGGCTACACCTTC.